This T cell receptor beta chain derives from a study of cytotoxic CD8 clonotypes in ibrutinib-treated CLL. Across the whole study: In all, under twelve patients were relapsed/refractory, some 14 were treatment-naive and roughly 18 were IGHV unmutated. Complete response was seen in 2 patients and partial in some 25; about 12 progressed and 14 stayed remitted after a median roughly 70 months. On average, each sample had 255,043 productive templates and more than 85,000 productive rearrangements.

Study conclusions and caveats: Clonality was higher at baseline than in age-matched healthy donors and tracked circulating CD8+ T-cell counts.

Sequenced by immunoSEQ multiplex PCR; TCRdb stores in-frame clones only, minus some. The sample contains about 200,000 clones, around three quarters of which appear only once. Remarks on this clone: Its antigen remains unknown.

V lost 4 bases and J 5 bases, leaving 18 bases between the germline ends. Germline CDR1 SGHRS, CDR2 YFSETQ. CDR3 size: 16 residues. The sequence was collected from a human donor with chronic lymphocytic leukemia. The chain links TRBV5-1 to TRBJ1-4; a possible D gene is TRBD1 (5 bases). The sample here was PBMCs, taken after 24 months of ibrutinib treatment. The CDR3 region is CASSQGRLQPNEKLFF. Written as DNA, the CDR3 is TGCGCCAGCAGCCAGGGACGCCTCCAACCAAATGAAAAACTGTTTTTT. The complete variable domain, with remaining parts taken from reference TRBV5-1 and TRBJ1-4, reads KAGVTQTPRYLIKTRGQQVTLSCSPISGHRSVSWYQQTPGQGLQFLFEYFSETQRNKGNFPGRFSGRQFSNSRSEMNVSTLELGDSALYLCASSQGRLQPNEKLFFGSGTQLSVL.